This paragraph reports one TCR beta chain. Its matching antigen is unknown. The sample is drawn from a study of regulatory T cells. Deletions cut 0 bases from V and 4 bases from J, with 11 bases between. CDR3 length: 15 amino acids. The germline V gene has CDR1 SGHRS and CDR2 YFSETQ. Findings and caveats of the study: Hydrophobic residues at CDR3 positions 6 and 7 were enriched in conventional CD4+ T cells of CD3G-deficient patients. Skewed V and J usage and few unique V-J pairs marked patient repertoires, most in Tregs.

Every patient with CD3G deficiency had evidence of autoimmunity. At testing, patients were 2 to 39 years old, with reduced naive and increased memory T-cell proportions. CD4+ cells were sorted into CD25-high CD127-low regulatory cells and CD25-low CD127-high conventional cells. Primers: 52 TRBV forward and 13 TRBJ reverse. Libraries were prepared by immunoSEQ multiplex PCR; TCRdb keeps only in-frame clonotypes and omits some of them. Of about 35,000 clones listed, around 89% are singletons. The sample was conventional CD4+ T cells sorted from blood. This sequence was found in a young adult with CD3G deficiency. The genes are TRBV5-1 and TRBJ2-1; TRBD2 might be the D (6 bases). Here the CDR3 DNA reads TGCGCCAGCAGCTTGGGACTAGTCGGTTACAATGAGCAGTTCTTC. It is translated as CASSLGLVGYNEQFF.